The sequence of this T cell receptor beta chain was determined in a study of T-cell reconstitution after alpha-beta-depleted transplantation in children (TCRdb year 2016). In the study overall: Using TCR repertoire profiling, the study quantitatively followed how T-cell immune reconstitution unfolded in children after TCRalphabeta/CD19-depleted allogeneic hematopoietic cell transplantation.

Comments on this clonotype: Its antigen target is currently unknown. No base qualities exist here, and no much larger clone lies one base off it.

The library was produced with PCR. Sequencer: Illumina HiSeq 2500. Molecular barcoding was employed in the preparation of TCR libraries, with unique molecular identifiers being used to normalize TCRbeta repertoire quantification. In-frame beta chains were kept once TCRdb had trimmed the public reads at Q25 with fastp and called clones with MiXCR. When rows share a CDR3 protein, they turn into one entry using the most common DNA and genes. Across this sample there are just over 350,000 distinct CDR3 sequences, with 10% to 15% seen only once. The ten largest clones take up 4.3% of the sample. V is pared back by 6 bases and J by 11 bases, with 17 bases lying between the germline termini. The CDR3 goes from the cysteine to the phenylalanine over 14 residues. Only CDR3 DNA is held: 42 bases, read in frame from base 1.

The clonotype was recovered from a human donor who donated a stem cell graft to a child with Fanconi anemia. Sequenced material: PBMCs, taken from the stem cell graft. The chain joins TRBV12-3 or TRBV12-4 to TRBJ1-6, with a weak D call of TRBD1 (5 bases match). The sequenced DNA is TGTGCCAGCAGCGCCGCACGGGGGGGTCCACCCCTCCACTTT. It encodes CASSAARGGPPLHF.